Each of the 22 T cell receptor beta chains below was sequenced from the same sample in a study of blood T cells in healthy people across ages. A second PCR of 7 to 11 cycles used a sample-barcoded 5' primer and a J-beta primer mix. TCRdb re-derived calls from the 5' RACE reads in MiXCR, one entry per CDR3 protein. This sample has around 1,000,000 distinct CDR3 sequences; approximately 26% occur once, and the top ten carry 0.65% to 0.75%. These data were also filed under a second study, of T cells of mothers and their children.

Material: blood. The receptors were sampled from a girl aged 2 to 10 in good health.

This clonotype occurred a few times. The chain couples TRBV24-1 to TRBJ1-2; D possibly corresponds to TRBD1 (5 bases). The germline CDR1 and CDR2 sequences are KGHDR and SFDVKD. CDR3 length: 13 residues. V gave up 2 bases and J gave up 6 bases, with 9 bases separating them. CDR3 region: CATSDWQGHGYTF. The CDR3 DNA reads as TGTGCCACCAGTGATTGGCAGGGACATGGCTACACCTTC.

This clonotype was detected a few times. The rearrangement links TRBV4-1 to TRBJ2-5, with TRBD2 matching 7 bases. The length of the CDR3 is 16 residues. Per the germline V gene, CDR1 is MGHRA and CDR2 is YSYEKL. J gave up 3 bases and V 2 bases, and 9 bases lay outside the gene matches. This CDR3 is CASSQSPGAGEETQYF. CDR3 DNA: TGCGCCAGCAGCCAATCACCTGGGGCGGGAGAAGAGACCCAGTACTTC.

CDR3 coding DNA: TGTGCCAGCAGCTATTATAGCGGGGGGGCCCTTCGGACCCAGTACTTC. Residues: CASSYYSGGALRTQYF. The chain employs TRBV5-5 and TRBJ2-5; 11 nucleotides align to TRBD2. The V and J ends lost 3 bases and 7 bases, in that order; junction bases with no gene match: 11. The CDR3 is made up of 16 amino acids. Germline V gene lookup returns CDR1 SGHKS and CDR2 YYEKEE (reference sequence).

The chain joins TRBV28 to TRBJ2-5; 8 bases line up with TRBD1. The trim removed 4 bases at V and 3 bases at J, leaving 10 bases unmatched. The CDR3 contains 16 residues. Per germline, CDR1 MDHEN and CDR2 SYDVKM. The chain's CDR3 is CASSSPPTGVEETQYF. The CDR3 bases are TGTGCCAGCAGTTCTCCCCCGACAGGGGTGGAAGAGACCCAGTACTTC.

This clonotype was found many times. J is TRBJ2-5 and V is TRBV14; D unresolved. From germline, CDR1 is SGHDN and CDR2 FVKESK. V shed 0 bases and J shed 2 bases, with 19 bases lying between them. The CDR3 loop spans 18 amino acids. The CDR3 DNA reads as TGTGCCAGCAGCCAAGATTTGGGTCGCATGAACCCTCAAGAGACCCAGTACTTC. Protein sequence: CASSQDLGRMNPQETQYF.

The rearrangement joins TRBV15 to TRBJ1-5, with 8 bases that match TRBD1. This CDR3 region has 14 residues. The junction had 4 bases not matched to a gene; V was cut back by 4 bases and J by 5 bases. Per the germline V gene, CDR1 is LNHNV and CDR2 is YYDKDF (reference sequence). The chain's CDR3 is CATSTLTGDQPQHF. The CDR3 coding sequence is TGTGCCACCAGCACCTTGACAGGGGATCAGCCCCAGCATTTT.

The CDR3 sequence: CASGTGRVGETQYF. Written as DNA, the CDR3 is TGTGCCAGCGGGACAGGGAGAGTGGGGGAGACCCAGTACTTC. The chain carries TRBV28 and TRBJ2-1; TRBD1 agrees at 9 bases. The last part of the DNA fits TRBJ2-5 better; the J call may be wrong. The CDR3 length is 14 residues. Per the germline V gene, CDR1 is MDHEN and CDR2 is SYDVKM.

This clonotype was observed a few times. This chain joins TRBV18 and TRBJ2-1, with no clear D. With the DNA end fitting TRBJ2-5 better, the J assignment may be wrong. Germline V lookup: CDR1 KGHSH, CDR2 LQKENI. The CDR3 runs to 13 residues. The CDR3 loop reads CASSPNVEETQYF. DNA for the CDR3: TGTGCCAGCTCACCTAATGTGGAAGAGACCCAGTACTTC.

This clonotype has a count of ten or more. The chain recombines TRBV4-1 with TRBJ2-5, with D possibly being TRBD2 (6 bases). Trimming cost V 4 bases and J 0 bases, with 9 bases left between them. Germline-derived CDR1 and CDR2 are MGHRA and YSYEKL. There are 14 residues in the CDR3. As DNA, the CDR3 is TGCGCCAGCAGCCGGGACTTATACCAAGAGACCCAGTACTTC. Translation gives CASSRDLYQETQYF.

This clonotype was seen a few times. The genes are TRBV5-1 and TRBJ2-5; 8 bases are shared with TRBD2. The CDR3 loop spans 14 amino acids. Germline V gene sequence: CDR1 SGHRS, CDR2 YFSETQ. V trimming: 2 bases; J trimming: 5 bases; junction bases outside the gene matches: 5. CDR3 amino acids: CASSFQTSEETQYF. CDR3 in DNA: TGCGCCAGCAGCTTCCAGACTAGCGAGGAGACCCAGTACTTC.

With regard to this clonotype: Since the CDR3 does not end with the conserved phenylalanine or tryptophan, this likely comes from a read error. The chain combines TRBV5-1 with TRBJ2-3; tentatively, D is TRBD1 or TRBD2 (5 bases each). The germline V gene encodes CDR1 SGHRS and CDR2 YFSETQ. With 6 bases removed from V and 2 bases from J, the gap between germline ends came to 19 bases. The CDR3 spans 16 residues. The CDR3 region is CASNVGGDLYTDTQYL. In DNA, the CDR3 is TGCGCCAGCAACGTTGGGGGTGACCTTTACACAGATACGCAGTATCTT.

CDR3 loop: CASSQLSGAAGADTQYF. The DNA of the CDR3 is TGCGCCAGCAGCCAACTTAGCGGGGCCGCAGGTGCAGATACGCAGTATTTT. The chain links TRBV4-3 to TRBJ2-3, with TRBD2 identical over 8 bases. V was clipped by 2 bases and J by 4 bases; unmatched bases: 11. The CDR3 totals 17 residues. Germline V gene lookup returns CDR1 LGHNA and CDR2 YSLEER.

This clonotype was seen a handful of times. The CDR3 nucleotides read TGTGCCAGCAGCTCATTTCACCCTGGGGCCAACGTCCTGACTTTC. Its translation: CASSSFHPGANVLTF. V and J are TRBV3-1 and TRBJ2-6; D call uncertain. The ends were cut back, 5 bases at V and 2 bases at J, with 10 bases in the middle. The CDR3 is made up of 15 amino acids. The germline V gene encodes CDR1 LGHDT and CDR2 YNNKEL (reference sequence).

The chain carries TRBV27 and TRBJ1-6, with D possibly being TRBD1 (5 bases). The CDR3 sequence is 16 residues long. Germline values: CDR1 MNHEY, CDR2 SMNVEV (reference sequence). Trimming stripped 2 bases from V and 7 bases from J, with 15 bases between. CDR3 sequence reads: CASSLEGVRLNSPLHF. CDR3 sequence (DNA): TGTGCCAGCAGTTTAGAAGGGGTGCGACTAAATTCACCCCTCCACTTT.

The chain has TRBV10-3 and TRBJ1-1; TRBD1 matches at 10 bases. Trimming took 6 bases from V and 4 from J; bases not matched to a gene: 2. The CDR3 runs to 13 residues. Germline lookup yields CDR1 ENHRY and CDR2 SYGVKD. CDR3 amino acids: CAIRRTGGTEAFF. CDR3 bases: TGTGCCATCAGGAGGACAGGGGGCACTGAAGCTTTCTTT.

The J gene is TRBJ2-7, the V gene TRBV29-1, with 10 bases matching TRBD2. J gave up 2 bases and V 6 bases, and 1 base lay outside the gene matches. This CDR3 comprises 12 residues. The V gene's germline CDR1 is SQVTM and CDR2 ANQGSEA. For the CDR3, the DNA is TGCAGCGTACTAGCGGGGCCCTACGAGCAGTACTTC. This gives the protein CSVLAGPYEQYF.

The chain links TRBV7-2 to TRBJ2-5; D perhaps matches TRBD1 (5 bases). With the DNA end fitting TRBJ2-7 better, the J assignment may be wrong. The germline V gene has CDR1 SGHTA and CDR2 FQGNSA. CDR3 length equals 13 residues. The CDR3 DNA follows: TGTGCCAGCGGGAAGGGGTACTCCTACGAGCAGTACTTC. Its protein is CASGKGYSYEQYF.

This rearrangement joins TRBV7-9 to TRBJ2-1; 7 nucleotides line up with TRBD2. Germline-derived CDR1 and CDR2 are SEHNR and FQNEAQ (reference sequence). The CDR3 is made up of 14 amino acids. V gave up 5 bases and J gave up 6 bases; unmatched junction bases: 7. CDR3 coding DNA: TGTGCCAGCAGCGGAGGACTAGTTCTCAATGAGCAGTTCTTC. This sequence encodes CASSGGLVLNEQFF. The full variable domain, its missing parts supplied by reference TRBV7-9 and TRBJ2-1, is DTGVSQNPRHKITKRGQNVTFRCDPISEHNRLYWYRQTLGQGPEFLTYFQNEAQLEKSRLLSDRFSAERPKGSFSTLEIQRTEQGDSAMYLCASSGGLVLNEQFFGPGTRLTVL.

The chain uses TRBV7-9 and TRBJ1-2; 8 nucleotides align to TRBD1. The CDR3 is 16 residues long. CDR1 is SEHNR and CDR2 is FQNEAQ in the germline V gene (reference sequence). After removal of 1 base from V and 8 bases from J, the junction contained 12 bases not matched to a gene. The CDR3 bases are TGTGCCAGCAGCTTAGTGCCGGACAGGGCCTCATTGGGCTACACCTTC. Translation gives CASSLVPDRASLGYTF. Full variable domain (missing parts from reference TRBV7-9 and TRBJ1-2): DTGVSQNPRHKITKRGQNVTFRCDPISEHNRLYWYRQTLGQGPEFLTYFQNEAQLEKSRLLSDRFSAERPKGSFSTLEIQRTEQGDSAMYLCASSLVPDRASLGYTFGSGTRLTVV.

The CDR3: CASNSWEYNSPLHF. CDR3 DNA sequence: TGTGCCAGCAACTCATGGGAGTATAATTCACCCCTCCACTTT. The gene calls are TRBV6-1 and TRBJ1-6; D unresolved. With 7 bases removed from V and 4 bases from J, the gap between germline ends came to 11 bases. The CDR3 consists of 14 residues. CDR1 is MNHNS and CDR2 is SASEGT in the germline V gene.

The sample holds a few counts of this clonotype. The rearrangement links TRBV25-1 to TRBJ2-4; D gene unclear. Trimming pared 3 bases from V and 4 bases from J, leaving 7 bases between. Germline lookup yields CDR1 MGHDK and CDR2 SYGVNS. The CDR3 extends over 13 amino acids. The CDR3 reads CASSDGGKNIQYF. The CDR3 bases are TGTGCCAGCAGTGACGGCGGTAAAAACATTCAGTACTTC.

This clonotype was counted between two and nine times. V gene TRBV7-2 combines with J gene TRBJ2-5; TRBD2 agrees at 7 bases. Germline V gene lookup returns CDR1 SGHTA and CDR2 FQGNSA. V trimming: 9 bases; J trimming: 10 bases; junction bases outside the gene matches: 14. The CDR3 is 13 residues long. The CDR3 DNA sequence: TGTGCCAGTGAGGCGGGGGTTAACGCGGGCCAGTACTTC. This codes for CASEAGVNAGQYF.